These T cell receptor beta chains were read from a single sample in a study of blood T cell repertoires in COVID-19. Produced via immunoSEQ multiplex PCR; TCRdb's table is partial and in-frame only. The sample consists of 150,000 to 200,000 clones, about 82% of them appearing once. Sequenced material: peripheral blood. Receptors were obtained from a man aged 70-80 years with active or convalescent COVID-19. Each CDR3 is given with its conserved first and last residue. Fields, in order: clone size, J gene, V gene, D gene, CDR3 length, CDR3 DNA, CDR3 protein. A D gene is named only where the DNA matches it firmly. A row's size may be missing; if present it is once, few, many or a size class.

abundance: NA; j_gene: TRBJ1-4; v_gene: TRBV2; d_gene: TRBD1; len: 14; CDR3nt: TGTGCCAGCAGTACCCACAGGGGGAATGAAAAACTGTTTTTT; CDR3aa: CASSTHRGNEKLFF
abundance: NA; j_gene: TRBJ2-3; v_gene: TRBV7-2; d_gene: TRBD2; len: 16; CDR3nt: TGTGCCAGCAGCGGACTAGCGGGGGGGCTTGAAGATACGCAGTATTTT; CDR3aa: CASSGLAGGLEDTQYF
abundance: NA; j_gene: TRBJ1-5; v_gene: TRBV10-3; d_gene: NA; len: 13; CDR3nt: TGTGCCATCAGTGACTTGGGTACAGAGCCCCAGCATTTT; CDR3aa: CAISDLGTEPQHF
abundance: NA; j_gene: TRBJ2-5; v_gene: TRBV10-2; d_gene: NA; len: 19; CDR3nt: TGCGCCAGCAGTGATCCCCCTCTAGGAGGGGGCTCCGTCCAAGAGACCCAGTACTTC; CDR3aa: CASSDPPLGGGSVQETQYF
abundance: many; j_gene: TRBJ2-7; v_gene: TRBV6-5; d_gene: NA; len: 14; CDR3nt: TGTGCCAGCAGCCCCGTGTCCAGCTCCTACGAGCAGTACTTC; CDR3aa: CASSPVSSSYEQYF
abundance: NA; j_gene: TRBJ1-2; v_gene: TRBV12-3/TRBV12-4; d_gene: NA; len: 13; CDR3nt: TGTGCCAGCACCCGGGGGAGGGTGAGGGGCTACACCTTC; CDR3aa: CASTRGRVRGYTF
abundance: NA; j_gene: TRBJ2-6; v_gene: TRBV7-8; d_gene: NA; len: 17; CDR3nt: TGTGCCAGCAGCCCAGGGAAGACCGGGTCTGGGGCCAACGTCCTGACTTTC; CDR3aa: CASSPGKTGSGANVLTF
abundance: NA; j_gene: TRBJ1-1; v_gene: TRBV18; d_gene: NA; len: 12; CDR3nt: TGTGCCAGCTCACTTATGACTACAGAAGCTTTCTTT; CDR3aa: CASSLMTTEAFF
abundance: NA; j_gene: TRBJ1-2; v_gene: TRBV5-6; d_gene: TRBD1; len: 14; CDR3nt: TGTGCCAGCAGCTTGTTAGGGGGCGACTATGGCTACACCTTC; CDR3aa: CASSLLGGDYGYTF
abundance: NA; j_gene: TRBJ2-3; v_gene: TRBV2; d_gene: TRBD2; len: 16; CDR3nt: TGTGCCAGCAACCTCCTCTGGGGGGGTGGCGGAGATACGCAGTATTTT; CDR3aa: CASNLLWGGGGDTQYF
abundance: few; j_gene: TRBJ2-6; v_gene: TRBV19; d_gene: TRBD1; len: 14; CDR3nt: TGTGCCAGTACTCAGGGGGCTGGGGCCAACGTCCTGACTTTC; CDR3aa: CASTQGAGANVLTF
abundance: NA; j_gene: TRBJ2-5; v_gene: TRBV5-1; d_gene: NA; len: 15; CDR3nt: TGCGCCAGCAGCTTGGCGGCAGGTCTCCAAGAGACCCAGTACTTC; CDR3aa: CASSLAAGLQETQYF
abundance: once; j_gene: TRBJ2-5; v_gene: TRBV7-2; d_gene: TRBD1; len: 15; CDR3nt: TGTGCCAGCAGCCCTTTCGGACAGGGTCAGGAGACCCAGTACTTC; CDR3aa: CASSPFGQGQETQYF
abundance: NA; j_gene: TRBJ1-6; v_gene: TRBV5-6; d_gene: NA; len: 13; CDR3nt: TGTGCCAGCAGCTTTTACAAGAATTCACCCCTCCACTTT; CDR3aa: CASSFYKNSPLHF
abundance: once; j_gene: TRBJ2-7; v_gene: TRBV7-8; d_gene: NA; len: 16; CDR3nt: TGTGCCAGCAGCTTAGGGTATCGGGGATCTATGGACGAGCAGTACTTC; CDR3aa: CASSLGYRGSMDEQYF
abundance: NA; j_gene: TRBJ1-2; v_gene: TRBV3-1/TRBV3-2; d_gene: NA; len: 14; CDR3nt: TGTGCCAGCAGCCAACGTGGGGAGAGCTATGGCTACACCTTC; CDR3aa: CASSQRGESYGYTF
abundance: NA; j_gene: TRBJ2-2; v_gene: TRBV5-4; d_gene: NA; len: 14; CDR3nt: TGTGCCAGCAGCATAGCGGAAAACACCGGGGAGCTGTTTTTT; CDR3aa: CASSIAENTGELFF
abundance: NA; j_gene: TRBJ2-7; v_gene: TRBV3-1/TRBV3-2; d_gene: NA; len: 13; CDR3nt: TGTGCCAGCTCAAGGCTAGAGCCTGACGAGCAGTACTTC; CDR3aa: CASSRLEPDEQYF
abundance: NA; j_gene: TRBJ1-6; v_gene: TRBV7-8; d_gene: NA; len: 17; CDR3nt: TGTGCCAGCAGCCCCGGAAGAGGCTATGGCGCTAATTCACCCCTCCACTTT; CDR3aa: CASSPGRGYGANSPLHF
abundance: NA; j_gene: TRBJ1-2; v_gene: TRBV3-1/TRBV3-2; d_gene: TRBD1; len: 13; CDR3nt: TGTGCCAGCAGCCAAACAGGGGGCCATGGCTACACCTTC; CDR3aa: CASSQTGGHGYTF
abundance: NA; j_gene: TRBJ2-7; v_gene: TRBV7-3; d_gene: TRBD2; len: 14; CDR3nt: TGTGCCAGCAGCCCCACTAGCGGACTCTACGAGCAGTACTTC; CDR3aa: CASSPTSGLYEQYF
abundance: NA; j_gene: TRBJ2-5; v_gene: TRBV14; d_gene: TRBD1; len: 13; CDR3nt: TGTGCCAGCAGCTTCCGACAGGGGGAGACCCAGTACTTC; CDR3aa: CASSFRQGETQYF
abundance: NA; j_gene: TRBJ1-2; v_gene: TRBV5-5; d_gene: NA; len: 15; CDR3nt: TGTGCCAGCAGCTTGACAGGATCTGGGTACGATGGCTACACCTTC; CDR3aa: CASSLTGSGYDGYTF
abundance: NA; j_gene: TRBJ2-1; v_gene: TRBV11-2; d_gene: TRBD1; len: 17; CDR3nt: TGTGCCAGCAGCTTACGTATAACAGGGGGCTCCTACAATGAGCAGTTCTTC; CDR3aa: CASSLRITGGSYNEQFF
abundance: NA; j_gene: TRBJ1-2; v_gene: TRBV5-5; d_gene: NA; len: 16; CDR3nt: TGTGCCAGCAGCTCACCGCGGACTCCAGTAGGCGATGGCTACACCTTC; CDR3aa: CASSSPRTPVGDGYTF
abundance: NA; j_gene: TRBJ2-3; v_gene: TRBV3-1/TRBV3-2; d_gene: TRBD2; len: 15; CDR3nt: TGTGCCAGCAGCCATCTAGCGGGACCCGCAGATACGCAGTATTTT; CDR3aa: CASSHLAGPADTQYF
abundance: NA; j_gene: TRBJ2-2; v_gene: TRBV3-1/TRBV3-2; d_gene: TRBD1; len: 18; CDR3nt: TGTGCCAGCAGCCAATTACTCGGACAGGGGGCGGTAAGCGGGGAGCTGTTTTTT; CDR3aa: CASSQLLGQGAVSGELFF
abundance: NA; j_gene: TRBJ1-1; v_gene: TRBV2; d_gene: NA; len: 14; CDR3nt: TGTGCCAGCCTTCGGAGACCCACGGAGACTGAAGCTTTCTTT; CDR3aa: CASLRRPTETEAFF
abundance: NA; j_gene: TRBJ1-1; v_gene: TRBV7-8; d_gene: NA; len: 13; CDR3nt: TGTGCCAGCAGCTTTAGCTACGGCACTGAAGCTTTCTTT; CDR3aa: CASSFSYGTEAFF
abundance: NA; j_gene: TRBJ1-4; v_gene: TRBV6-1; d_gene: NA; len: 12; CDR3nt: TGTGCCAGCAGTGACAGTGCTGAAAAACTGTTTTTT; CDR3aa: CASSDSAEKLFF
abundance: NA; j_gene: TRBJ1-1; v_gene: TRBV19; d_gene: TRBD1; len: 15; CDR3nt: TGTGCCAGTAGTATAACAGGGGGCGCCGGGACTGAAGCTTTCTTT; CDR3aa: CASSITGGAGTEAFF
abundance: few; j_gene: TRBJ1-3; v_gene: TRBV9; d_gene: NA; len: 15; CDR3nt: TGTGCCAGCAGCGGGGCAGGATACTCTGGAAACACCATATATTTT; CDR3aa: CASSGAGYSGNTIYF
abundance: NA; j_gene: TRBJ2-5; v_gene: TRBV24-1; d_gene: NA; len: 15; CDR3nt: TGTGCCACCAGTGATACCCGGGGAGTCCAAGAGACCCAGTACTTC; CDR3aa: CATSDTRGVQETQYF
abundance: NA; j_gene: TRBJ1-1; v_gene: TRBV6-2/TRBV6-3; d_gene: NA; len: 17; CDR3nt: TGTGCCAGCAGTTACCCCACAGGGAAGGGGATGAACACTGAAGCTTTCTTT; CDR3aa: CASSYPTGKGMNTEAFF
abundance: NA; j_gene: TRBJ1-5; v_gene: TRBV2; d_gene: NA; len: 14; CDR3nt: TGTGCCAGCAGTGAAGAGGGACTAAATCAGCCCCAGCATTTT; CDR3aa: CASSEEGLNQPQHF
abundance: NA; j_gene: TRBJ2-3; v_gene: TRBV15; d_gene: TRBD2; len: 17; CDR3nt: TGTGCCACCAGCAGAGCCCCGACTAGCGGGACGGGAGATACGCAGTATTTT; CDR3aa: CATSRAPTSGTGDTQYF
abundance: few; j_gene: TRBJ1-4; v_gene: TRBV30; d_gene: NA; len: 15; CDR3nt: TGTGCCTGGACTCCCCATGGGGGGGCTGGTGAAAAACTGTTTTTT; CDR3aa: CAWTPHGGAGEKLFF
abundance: NA; j_gene: TRBJ2-1; v_gene: TRBV7-2; d_gene: NA; len: 13; CDR3nt: TGTGCCAGCAGCTTACACAGGGATAATGAGCAGTTCTTC; CDR3aa: CASSLHRDNEQFF
abundance: NA; j_gene: TRBJ1-4; v_gene: TRBV5-8; d_gene: NA; len: 16; CDR3nt: TGTGCCAGCAGCTTGGGACAACAGGGAGGGAATGAAAAACTGTTTTTT; CDR3aa: CASSLGQQGGNEKLFF
abundance: NA; j_gene: TRBJ1-5; v_gene: TRBV5-1; d_gene: TRBD1; len: 17; CDR3nt: TGCGCCAGCAGCTTGCGTGGGGGACAGGATAGCAATCAGCCCCAGCATTTT; CDR3aa: CASSLRGGQDSNQPQHF
abundance: NA; j_gene: TRBJ2-1; v_gene: TRBV15; d_gene: NA; len: 17; CDR3nt: TGTGCCACCAGCAGAGATGGTTCGTCTAGCGCTTACAATGAGCAGTTCTTC; CDR3aa: CATSRDGSSSAYNEQFF
abundance: once; j_gene: TRBJ1-5; v_gene: TRBV19; d_gene: NA; len: 15; CDR3nt: TGTGCCAGTAGTATGGTCGGACAGCGCAATCAGCCCCAGCATTTT; CDR3aa: CASSMVGQRNQPQHF
abundance: NA; j_gene: TRBJ1-1; v_gene: TRBV6-1; d_gene: NA; len: 16; CDR3nt: TGTGCCAGCAGTGAAGCCCTGTCACAGGGGAACACTGAAGCTTTCTTT; CDR3aa: CASSEALSQGNTEAFF
abundance: few; j_gene: TRBJ1-1; v_gene: TRBV19; d_gene: NA; len: 13; CDR3nt: TGTGCCAGTAGCCAGACAGGGAACACTGAAGCTTTCTTT; CDR3aa: CASSQTGNTEAFF
abundance: NA; j_gene: TRBJ2-4; v_gene: TRBV5-1; d_gene: NA; len: 17; CDR3nt: TGCGCCAGCAGCTTGGGTGGGGGCGCTACGGCCAAAAACATTCAGTACTTC; CDR3aa: CASSLGGGATAKNIQYF
abundance: NA; j_gene: TRBJ2-1; v_gene: TRBV30; d_gene: TRBD2; len: 16; CDR3nt: TGTGCCTGGAGTGTACAGCGGACTAGCGGGAGCAATGAGCAGTTCTTC; CDR3aa: CAWSVQRTSGSNEQFF
abundance: NA; j_gene: TRBJ2-5; v_gene: TRBV7-6; d_gene: NA; len: 15; CDR3nt: TGTGCCAGCAGCTTGGGATGGGGGGAGGTTGAGACCCAGTACTTC; CDR3aa: CASSLGWGEVETQYF
abundance: NA; j_gene: TRBJ1-2; v_gene: TRBV12-3/TRBV12-4; d_gene: NA; len: 11; CDR3nt: TGTGCCAGCAGTTCAAACTATGGCTACACCTTC; CDR3aa: CASSSNYGYTF
abundance: NA; j_gene: TRBJ1-5; v_gene: TRBV5-5; d_gene: NA; len: 14; CDR3nt: TGTGCCAGCAGCTTGTCCAGGATAGGACAGCCCCAGCATTTT; CDR3aa: CASSLSRIGQPQHF
abundance: NA; j_gene: TRBJ1-4; v_gene: TRBV30; d_gene: NA; len: 10; CDR3nt: TGTGCTTCCATGCGTGAAAAACTGTTTTTT; CDR3aa: CASMREKLFF